This entry features one T cell receptor (beta chain) sequence. Its antigen remains unidentified. The data belong to a study of cytomegalovirus exposure and HLA in healthy donors. Study-level results: A later analysis linked a missense DCLRE1C variant to TCR beta V- and J-gene trimming. Reportedly, fewer N-insertions than the approximately 700-donor mean appeared in an Asian-associated ancestry cluster in a later analysis.

Vbeta (60) and Jbeta (13) primers were used in the PCR. Sequencing was performed with immunoSEQ multiplex PCR; in TCRdb, only in-frame clones are kept and a portion is missing. The sample includes 140,000 or so clones, around 80% of them seen just once. The CDR3 consists of 15 residues. The germline CDR1 and CDR2 sequences are MNHEY and SMNVEV (reference sequence). Trimming removed 2 bases from V and 6 bases from J; junction bases left unmatched: 9. Material: PBMCs. V and J are TRBV27 and TRBJ2-7, with TRBD2 matching 8 bases. This clonotype was obtained from a woman aged 60 to 75 in good health and CMV-seropositive. The CDR3 protein is CASSLAAGVLGEQYF. CDR3 DNA: TGTGCCAGCAGTTTAGCAGCGGGAGTTCTTGGCGAGCAGTACTTC.